A single sample gave rise to the 31 T cell receptor beta chains below, sequenced in a study of OX40 agonist ivuxolimab in advanced cancers. TCRdb's table, derived via immunoSEQ multiplex PCR, lists solely in-frame clones and lacks some. The table lists tens of thousands of clones, 85% to 90% of them singletons. The source was CD4+ or CD8+ T cells sorted from blood, collected in a trial of the OX40 agonist ivuxolimab. The receptors were sampled from an adult with an advanced solid tumor such as melanoma, head and neck, liver or kidney cancer.

The chain carries TRBV5-4 and TRBJ2-6; 10 nucleotides agree with TRBD1. Trimming took 3 bases from V and 1 from J; bases not matched to a gene: 10. This CDR3 contains 19 residues. Germline V gene lookup returns CDR1 SGHNT and CDR2 YYREEE (reference sequence). The CDR3 sequence: CASSWGQGSHRSGANVLTF. The DNA for the CDR3 is TGTGCCAGCAGCTGGGGACAGGGGTCTCACCGTTCTGGGGCCAACGTCCTGACTTTC. Full variable domain (outside the CDR3, taken from reference TRBV5-4 and TRBJ2-6): ETGVTQSPTHLIKTRGQQVTLRCSSQSGHNTVSWYQQALGQGPQFIFQYYREEENGRGNFPPRFSGLQFPNYSSELNVNALELDDSALYLCASSWGQGSHRSGANVLTFGAGSRLTVL.

This chain links TRBV7-2 with TRBJ1-1; no clear D gene. This CDR3 is 14 amino acids long. Trimming stripped 4 bases from V and 1 base from J, with 10 bases between. Germline loops: CDR1 SGHTA, CDR2 FQGNSA. CDR3 sequence reads: CASSSESKNTEAFF. CDR3 nucleotide sequence: TGTGCCAGCAGCTCCGAATCTAAGAACACTGAAGCTTTCTTT.

V is TRBV7-2 and J is TRBJ1-1; D perhaps matches TRBD1 (6 bases). The CDR3 has 15 residues. Trimming took off 1 base at V and 4 bases at J, with 13 bases between the two ends. In germline, CDR1 is SGHTA, CDR2 FQGNSA. The CDR3 nucleotides are TGTGCCAGCAGCTTAGGCGGGGGGCGTGGCACTGAAGCTTTCTTT. Translated: CASSLGGGRGTEAFF.

This rearrangement joins TRBV18 to TRBJ2-5, with 7 bases aligning to TRBD1. Germline V gene lookup returns CDR1 KGHSH and CDR2 LQKENI. The V and J ends lost 9 bases and 2 bases, in that order; junction bases with no gene match: 12. This CDR3 region has 15 residues. This chain's CDR3 is CASTTARGLQETQYF. For the CDR3, the DNA is TGTGCCAGTACGACAGCTAGGGGGCTACAAGAGACCCAGTACTTC. The full variable domain, with the rest looked up from reference TRBV18 and TRBJ2-5, is NAGVMQNPRHLVRRRGQEARLRCSPMKGHSHVYWYRQLPEEGLKFMVYLQKENIIDESGMPKERFSAEFPKEGPSILRIQQVVRGDSAAYFCASTTARGLQETQYFGPGTRLLVL.

The chain links TRBV19 to TRBJ1-1; D remains unclear. The length of the CDR3 is 14 residues. Trimming pared 1 base from V and 1 base from J, leaving 7 bases between. Germline CDR1 reads LNHDA; CDR2 reads SQIVND (reference sequence). Written as DNA, the CDR3 is TGTGCCAGTAGTATAGTGGCAGGGAACACTGAAGCTTTCTTT. Translating gives CASSIVAGNTEAFF. The full variable domain, in which reference TRBV19 and TRBJ1-1 provide the parts outside the CDR3, is DGGITQSPKYLFRKEGQNVTLSCEQNLNHDAMYWYRQDPGQGLRLIYYSQIVNDFQKGDIAEGYSVSREKKESFPLTVTSAQKNPTAFYLCASSIVAGNTEAFFGQGTRLTVV.

This clone was recorded once. The rearrangement joins TRBV7-2 to TRBJ1-5; 9 bases line up with TRBD1. The germline gives CDR1 SGHTA, CDR2 FQGNSA. This CDR3 has 15 amino acids. V shed 5 bases, J shed 4 bases, and the junction held 6 bases outside the gene matches. The CDR3 here is CASSAYRGLNQPQHF. The DNA for the CDR3 is TGTGCCAGCAGCGCCTACAGGGGGCTTAATCAGCCCCAGCATTTT.

A few counts support this clone. The chain links TRBV6-5 to TRBJ2-7; D is ambiguous. Germline CDR1 and CDR2: MNHEY and SVGAGI. CDR3 length: 10 residues. The ends were cut back, 8 bases at V and 6 bases at J, with 8 bases in the middle. The CDR3 DNA follows: TGTGCCAGCCGGTTTCCCGAGCAGTACGTC. The encoded protein is CASRFPEQYV.

The genes are TRBV4-3 and TRBJ2-7, with a weak D call TRBD2 (5 bases). The CDR3 spans 15 residues. The V and J ends lost 2 bases and 0 bases respectively, with 11 bases between them. The germline gives CDR1 LGHNA, CDR2 YSLEER. The CDR3 nucleotides read TGCGCCAGCAGCCAATCCCCGGGGAACTCCTACGAGCAGTACTTC. It yields the protein CASSQSPGNSYEQYF.

The J gene is TRBJ2-2, the V gene TRBV6-5; 13 bases align to TRBD2. V dropped 7 bases and J dropped 5; count of bases not matched to a gene: 4. This CDR3 has 15 residues. Germline values: CDR1 MNHEY, CDR2 SVGAGI. CDR3 residues: CASTATSGGTGELFF. The CDR3 nucleotides read TGTGCCAGCACTGCGACTAGCGGGGGGACCGGGGAGCTGTTTTTT.

V usage is TRBV28 and J usage is TRBJ2-7; D unresolved. V lost 4 bases and J lost 2, with 12 bases in between. The germline CDR1 and CDR2 sequences are MDHEN and SYDVKM. There are 14 residues in the CDR3. The CDR3 region is CASSSPPGAYEQYF. In DNA form, the CDR3 reads TGTGCCAGCAGTTCCCCTCCAGGTGCCTACGAGCAGTACTTC.

This clone was counted a few times. V is TRBV28 and J is TRBJ1-1; 8 bases map to TRBD1. CDR3 length: 12 amino acids. CDR1 and CDR2 from the germline V gene are MDHEN and SYDVKM. V lost 1 base to trimming and J lost 11 bases; unmatched junction nucleotides: 3. CDR3 in amino acids: CASSLSTGDAFF. CDR3 nucleotides: TGTGCCAGCAGTTTATCGACAGGGGATGCTTTCTTT.

In this sample, this clone turned up once. The chain recombines TRBV5-8 with TRBJ2-7, with unresolved D. Germline assignment: CDR1 SGHTS and CDR2 YDEGEE. The CDR3 covers 12 residues. Deletions cut 5 bases from V and 3 bases from J, with 9 bases between. The CDR3 reads CASRRSFYEQYF. DNA of the CDR3: TGTGCCAGCAGGCGCAGTTTCTACGAGCAGTACTTC.

The J gene is TRBJ2-1, the V gene TRBV7-9, with 9 bases lining up with TRBD2. The CDR3 consists of 15 residues. The junction had 9 bases not matched to a gene; V was cut back by 7 bases and J by 5 bases. Germline V gene sequence: CDR1 SEHNR, CDR2 FQNEAQ (reference sequence). The CDR3 coding sequence is TGTGCCAGCACCTTTACTAGCGGGCTTAACAATGAGCAGTTCTTC. Protein sequence: CASTFTSGLNNEQFF.

The rearrangement uses TRBV11-2 and TRBJ1-1, with D uncertain. Germline CDR1 and CDR2: SGHAT and FQNNGV. Deletions cut 5 bases from V and 2 bases from J, with 12 bases between. This CDR3 has 14 residues. In DNA, the CDR3 is TGTGCCAGCAGCCCGAGGACCCTTAACACTGAAGCTTTCTTT. Translated: CASSPRTLNTEAFF.

The CDR3 DNA reads as TGTGCCAGTAGTATGAGGACGACGCAAGAGACCCAGTACTTC. It encodes CASSMRTTQETQYF. The chain is built from TRBV19 and TRBJ2-5, with D uncertain. The V gene's germline CDR1 is LNHDA and CDR2 SQIVND (reference sequence). The CDR3 extends over 14 amino acids. V was clipped by 3 bases and J by 2 bases, with 10 bases between them.

The chain links TRBV28 to TRBJ1-2, with D possibly being TRBD1 (5 bases). Per the germline V gene, CDR1 is MDHEN and CDR2 is SYDVKM. Trimming took 8 bases from V and 1 from J, leaving 14 bases between them. The CDR3 is made up of 14 amino acids. CDR3: CASQFGGRNYGYTF. The CDR3 nucleotides read TGTGCCAGCCAGTTCGGGGGACGTAACTATGGCTACACCTTC.

The CDR3 here is CASRSGGAGTQYF. In DNA, the CDR3 is TGTGCCAGCAGGTCAGGGGGCGCGGGGACCCAGTACTTC. The chain employs TRBV7-2 and TRBJ2-5; 8 nucleotides line up with TRBD1. Germline loops: CDR1 SGHTA, CDR2 FQGNSA. The CDR3 covers 13 residues. V trimming: 6 bases; J trimming: 7 bases; junction bases outside the gene matches: 7.

The rearrangement joins TRBV5-1 to TRBJ2-3; TRBD2 aligns across 9 bases. V shed 3 bases and J 3 bases; nucleotides not matched to a gene: 5. The CDR3 has 15 residues. Germline V lookup: CDR1 SGHRS, CDR2 YFSETQ. The CDR3 coding sequence is TGCGCCAGCAGCTCCCGTAGCGGGAGAACAGATACGCAGTATTTT. Its protein is CASSSRSGRTDTQYF.

The J gene is TRBJ2-2, the V gene TRBV27; D is possibly TRBD2 (6 bases). V was pared by 3 bases and J by 5 bases, with 16 bases between. Germline loops: CDR1 MNHEY, CDR2 SMNVEV (reference sequence). CDR3 length: 16 residues. CDR3 amino acids: CASSFLGSSGTGELFF. The CDR3, as DNA: TGTGCCAGCAGTTTTCTAGGATCCAGCGGGACCGGGGAGCTGTTTTTT.

V and J are TRBV19 and TRBJ2-5; TRBD1 might be the D (5 bases). The CDR3 extends over 14 amino acids. Germline V gene sequence: CDR1 LNHDA, CDR2 SQIVND (reference sequence). Trimming left V 3 bases short and J 5 bases short, with 13 bases between. The DNA for the CDR3 is TGTGCCAGTAGTATTGGTAGGGGTTCGGAGACCCAGTACTTC. As protein: CASSIGRGSETQYF.

The rearrangement links TRBV5-6 to TRBJ2-1; the match to TRBD1 covers 7 bases. The germline gives CDR1 SGHDT, CDR2 YYEEEE. The ends lost 0 bases at V and 0 bases at J; junction bases unmatched: 6. The CDR3 is made up of 17 amino acids. The CDR3 loop reads CASSLERGLFSYNEQFF. In nucleotides, the CDR3 is TGTGCCAGCAGCTTGGAGAGGGGGCTATTCTCCTACAATGAGCAGTTCTTC. Full variable domain (outside the CDR3, taken from reference TRBV5-6 and TRBJ2-1): DAGVTQSPTHLIKTRGQQVTLRCSPKSGHDTVSWYQQALGQGPQFIFQYYEEEERQRGNFPDRFSGHQFPNYSSELNVNALLLGDSALYLCASSLERGLFSYNEQFFGPGTRLTVL.

J is TRBJ2-3 and V is TRBV7-9; perhaps TRBD2 as D (7 bases). V shed 1 base and J shed 2 bases, with 16 bases lying between them. The CDR3 is 17 amino acids. The germline CDR1 and CDR2 sequences are SEHNR and FQNEAQ (reference sequence). The CDR3, as DNA: TGTGCCAGCAGCTTAGTGGGCGGGGGCCTCCTCACAGATACGCAGTATTTT. It encodes CASSLVGGGLLTDTQYF.

This chain links TRBV9 with TRBJ1-4; possible D gene TRBD1, 5 bases. V dropped 3 bases and J dropped 1 base, with 7 bases sitting between them. The CDR3 sequence is 14 residues long. Germline CDR1 is SGDLS and CDR2 is YYNGEE. CDR3 protein: CASSAGETNEKLFF. For the CDR3, the DNA is TGTGCCAGCAGCGCGGGGGAAACTAATGAAAAACTGTTTTTT.

This rearrangement joins TRBV30 to TRBJ2-7; D may correspond to TRBD1 or TRBD2 (5 bases each). This CDR3 is 14 amino acids long. The germline V and J ends were trimmed by 0 bases and 2 bases, with 11 bases remaining between them. Germline V CDR1 and CDR2: GTSNPN, SVGIG (reference sequence). The CDR3, as DNA: TGTGCCTGGAGTGTCAGCCTGGGACCCTACGAGCAGTACTTC. It yields the protein CAWSVSLGPYEQYF.

This clone was observed a single time. The rearrangement uses TRBV29-1 and TRBJ1-1; D is unclear. Germline-derived CDR1 and CDR2 are SQVTM and ANQGSEA. V was shortened by 6 bases and J by 2 bases, with 10 bases between the two germline ends. This CDR3 is built from 12 residues. The CDR3 reads CSVSVFNTEAFF. CDR3 coding DNA: TGCAGCGTCTCTGTTTTTAACACTGAAGCTTTCTTT.

The chain joins TRBV6-5 to TRBJ1-5; D is uncertain. The CDR3 length is 14 residues. Trimming took off 3 bases at V and 2 bases at J, with 8 bases between the two ends. In germline, CDR1 is MNHEY, CDR2 SVGAGI. The CDR3 reads CASSYSGGNQPQHF. The CDR3 region has the DNA TGTGCCAGCAGTTATTCGGGAGGCAATCAGCCCCAGCATTTT.

The V gene is TRBV6-5, the J gene TRBJ1-3, with D possibly being TRBD1 (5 bases). V shed 6 bases and J shed 4 bases, with 16 bases lying between them. The CDR3 has 15 residues. CDR1 and CDR2 from the germline V gene are MNHEY and SVGAGI. The DNA for the CDR3 is TGTGCCAGCAGGCCCGGCAGGGTCCCCGGAAACACCATATATTTT. It codes for CASRPGRVPGNTIYF.

This clone was counted a single time. The chain carries TRBV4-3 and TRBJ2-2; a weak D match, TRBD1 (6 bases). Germline CDR1 and CDR2: LGHNA and YSLEER. Trimming left V 2 bases short and J 0 bases short, with 7 bases between. CDR3 size: 15 residues. This CDR3 is CASSQKGANTGELFF. Here the CDR3 DNA reads TGCGCCAGCAGCCAAAAGGGGGCGAACACCGGGGAGCTGTTTTTT.

The chain is built from TRBV7-6 and TRBJ2-2, with TRBD1 as a possible D gene (5 bases). This CDR3 region has 15 residues. Per the germline V gene, CDR1 is SGHVS and CDR2 is FNYEAQ. Trimming removed 0 bases from V and 5 bases from J, with 10 bases in between. The CDR3 coding sequence is TGTGCCAGCAGCTTAGCGGGGAAGGGGACCGGGGAGCTGTTTTTT. Its protein is CASSLAGKGTGELFF.

The genes are TRBV7-9 and TRBJ1-2; no definite D call. CDR3 size: 16 residues. Germline CDR1 and CDR2: SEHNR and FQNEAQ (reference sequence). Trimming cost V 0 bases and J 4 bases, with 15 bases left between them. The CDR3 is CASSLARSPRGYGYTF. The CDR3 DNA sequence: TGTGCCAGCAGCTTAGCGCGTAGCCCCCGGGGCTATGGCTACACCTTC.

The chain uses TRBV27 and TRBJ2-2; 9 bases fit TRBD1. With V trimmed by 6 bases and J by 4 bases, 6 bases remained unmatched. This CDR3 comprises 15 residues. The germline gives CDR1 MNHEY, CDR2 SMNVEV (reference sequence). In DNA form, the CDR3 reads TGTGCCAGCAGCGGGGACAGGGTTGCCACCGGGGAGCTGTTTTTT. Its translation: CASSGDRVATGELFF.